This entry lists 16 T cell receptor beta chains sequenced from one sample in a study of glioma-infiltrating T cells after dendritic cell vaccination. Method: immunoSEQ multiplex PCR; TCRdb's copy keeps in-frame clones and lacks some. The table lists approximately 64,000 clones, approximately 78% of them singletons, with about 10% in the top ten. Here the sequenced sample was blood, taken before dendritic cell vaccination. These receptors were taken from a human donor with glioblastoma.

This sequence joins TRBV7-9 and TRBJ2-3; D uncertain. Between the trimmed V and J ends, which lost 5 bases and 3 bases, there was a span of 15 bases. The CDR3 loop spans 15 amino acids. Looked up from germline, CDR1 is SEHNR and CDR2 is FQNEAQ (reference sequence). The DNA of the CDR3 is TGTGCCAGCAGCGACACAACCTTTACTACAGATACGCAGTATTTT. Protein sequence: CASSDTTFTTDTQYF. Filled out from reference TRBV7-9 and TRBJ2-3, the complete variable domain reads DTGVSQNPRHKITKRGQNVTFRCDPISEHNRLYWYRQTLGQGPEFLTYFQNEAQLEKSRLLSDRFSAERPKGSFSTLEIQRTEQGDSAMYLCASSDTTFTTDTQYFGPGTRLTVL.

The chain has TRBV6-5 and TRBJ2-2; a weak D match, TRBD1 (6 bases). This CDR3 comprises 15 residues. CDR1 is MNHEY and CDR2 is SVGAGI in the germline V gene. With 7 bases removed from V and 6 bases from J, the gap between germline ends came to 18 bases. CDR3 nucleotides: TGTGCCAGCATGGCGGCTCACAGGGTCCCCGGGGAGCTGTTTTTT. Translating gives CASMAAHRVPGELFF.

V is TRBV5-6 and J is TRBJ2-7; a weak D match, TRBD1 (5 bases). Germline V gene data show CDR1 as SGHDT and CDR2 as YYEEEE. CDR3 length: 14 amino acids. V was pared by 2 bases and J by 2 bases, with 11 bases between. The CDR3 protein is CASSLATGAYEQYF. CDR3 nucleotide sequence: TGTGCCAGCAGCTTAGCTACAGGAGCCTACGAGCAGTACTTC.

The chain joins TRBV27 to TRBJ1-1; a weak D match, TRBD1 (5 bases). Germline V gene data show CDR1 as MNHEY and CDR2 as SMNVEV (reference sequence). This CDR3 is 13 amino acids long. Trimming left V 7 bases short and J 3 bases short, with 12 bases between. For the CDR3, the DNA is TGTGCCAGCACACCGCGGGGGGACACTGAAGCTTTCTTT. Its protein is CASTPRGDTEAFF.

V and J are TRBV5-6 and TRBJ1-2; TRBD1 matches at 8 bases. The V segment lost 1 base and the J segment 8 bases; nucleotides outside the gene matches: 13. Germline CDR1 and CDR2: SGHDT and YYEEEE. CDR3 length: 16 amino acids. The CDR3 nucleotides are TGTGCCAGCAGCTTGTTTGGGACAGGTCAAGCCCGCGGCTACACCTTC. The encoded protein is CASSLFGTGQARGYTF.

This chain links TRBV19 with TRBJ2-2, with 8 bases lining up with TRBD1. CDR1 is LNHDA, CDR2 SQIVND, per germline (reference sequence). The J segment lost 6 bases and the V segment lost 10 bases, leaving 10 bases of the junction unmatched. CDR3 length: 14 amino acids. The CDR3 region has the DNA TGTGCCACCCCGAGGACAGGGAAGGCCGGGGAGCTGTTTTTT. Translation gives CATPRTGKAGELFF.

CDR3 residues: CASSRTEKLFF. In DNA form, the CDR3 reads TGTGCCAGCAGCAGGACAGAAAAACTGTTTTTT. The J gene is TRBJ1-4, the V gene TRBV7-9, with D tentatively TRBD1 (5 bases). The CDR3 loop spans 11 amino acids. The ends were cut back, 5 bases at V and 8 bases at J, with 6 bases in the middle. Germline V gene data show CDR1 as SEHNR and CDR2 as FQNEAQ (reference sequence). The variable domain in full, completed from reference TRBV7-9 and TRBJ1-4, reads DTGVSQNPRHKITKRGQNVTFRCDPISEHNRLYWYRQTLGQGPEFLTYFQNEAQLEKSRLLSDRFSAERPKGSFSTLEIQRTEQGDSAMYLCASSRTEKLFFGSGTQLSVL.

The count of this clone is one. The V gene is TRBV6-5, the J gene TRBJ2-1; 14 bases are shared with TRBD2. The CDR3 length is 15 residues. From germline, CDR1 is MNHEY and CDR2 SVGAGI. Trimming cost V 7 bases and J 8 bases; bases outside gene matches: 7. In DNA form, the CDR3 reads TGTGCCAGCACCCGACTAGCGGGGGGGGGTCATGAGCAGTTCTTC. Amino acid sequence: CASTRLAGGGHEQFF.

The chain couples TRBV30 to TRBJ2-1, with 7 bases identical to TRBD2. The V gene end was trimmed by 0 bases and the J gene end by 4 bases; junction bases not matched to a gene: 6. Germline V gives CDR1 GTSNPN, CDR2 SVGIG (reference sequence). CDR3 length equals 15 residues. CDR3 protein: CAWSVPRTSYNEQFF. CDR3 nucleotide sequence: TGTGCCTGGAGTGTACCCCGGACTAGTTACAATGAGCAGTTCTTC.

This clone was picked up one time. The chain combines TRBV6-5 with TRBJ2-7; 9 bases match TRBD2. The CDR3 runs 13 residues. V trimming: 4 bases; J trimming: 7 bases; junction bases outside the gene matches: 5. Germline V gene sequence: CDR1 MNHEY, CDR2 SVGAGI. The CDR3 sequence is CASSSGLAKEQYF. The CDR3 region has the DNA TGTGCCAGCAGTTCCGGACTAGCGAAGGAGCAGTACTTC.

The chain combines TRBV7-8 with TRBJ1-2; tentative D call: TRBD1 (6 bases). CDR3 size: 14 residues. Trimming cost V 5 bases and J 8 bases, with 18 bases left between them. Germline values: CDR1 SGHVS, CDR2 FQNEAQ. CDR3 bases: TGTGCCAGCAGCGAAGGGGGAAGGAGTACGGGCTACACCTTC. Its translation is CASSEGGRSTGYTF.

CDR3 residues: CASSRTGTSGGAGTDTQYF. The CDR3 region has the DNA TGCGCCAGCAGTCGGACGGGGACTAGCGGGGGGGCAGGCACAGATACGCAGTATTTT. This sequence joins TRBV5-1 and TRBJ2-3, with 16 nucleotides matching TRBD2. There are 19 residues in the CDR3. Germline V gene lookup returns CDR1 SGHRS and CDR2 YFSETQ. The V segment lost 5 bases and the J segment 1 base; nucleotides outside the gene matches: 10.

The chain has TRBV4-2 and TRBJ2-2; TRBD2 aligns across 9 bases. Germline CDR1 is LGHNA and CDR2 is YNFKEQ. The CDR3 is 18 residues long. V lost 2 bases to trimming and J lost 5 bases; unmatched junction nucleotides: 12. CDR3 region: CASSQSSWTSVGTGELFF. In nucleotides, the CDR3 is TGTGCCAGCAGCCAATCTTCCTGGACTAGCGTAGGAACCGGGGAGCTGTTTTTT.

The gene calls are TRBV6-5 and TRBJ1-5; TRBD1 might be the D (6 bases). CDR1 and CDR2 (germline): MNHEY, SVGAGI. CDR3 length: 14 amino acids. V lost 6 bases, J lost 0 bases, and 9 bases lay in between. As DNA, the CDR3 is TGTGCCAGCAGGGGAGGGGGTAGCAATCAGCCCCAGCATTTT. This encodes CASRGGGSNQPQHF.

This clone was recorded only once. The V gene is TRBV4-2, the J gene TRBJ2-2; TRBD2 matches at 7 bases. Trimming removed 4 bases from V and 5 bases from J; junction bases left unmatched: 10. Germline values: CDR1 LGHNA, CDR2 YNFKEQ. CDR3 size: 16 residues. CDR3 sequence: CASSLGTGGGTGELFF. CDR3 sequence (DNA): TGTGCCAGCAGCCTGGGAACGGGGGGTGGTACCGGGGAGCTGTTTTTT.

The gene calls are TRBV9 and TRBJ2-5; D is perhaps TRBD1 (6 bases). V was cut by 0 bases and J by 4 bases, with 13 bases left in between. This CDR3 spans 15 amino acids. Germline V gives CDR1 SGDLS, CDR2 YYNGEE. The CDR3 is CASSVASTGLETQYF. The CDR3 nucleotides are TGTGCCAGCAGCGTAGCCTCTACAGGGTTAGAGACCCAGTACTTC.